The 11 T cell receptor beta chains given below trace back to one sample, sequenced in a study of blood T cells in healthy people across ages. A second PCR, run for about 7 to 12 cycles, used a sample-barcoded 5' primer plus a J-beta primer mix. TCRdb reprocessed the 5' RACE reads with MiXCR, giving one entry per CDR3 protein. This sample has about 970,000 distinct CDR3 sequences; roughly 51% occur once, and the top ten carry 20% to 25%. The sequencing sample was made of blood. The receptors stem from a woman aged 55-69 years in good health.

CDR3 amino acids: CASRRDTTSNQPQHF. The CDR3, as DNA: TGTGCCAGCAGACGCGACACTACTAGCAATCAGCCCCAGCATTTT. The chain uses TRBV12-3 or TRBV12-4 and TRBJ1-5; D ambiguous. The CDR3 runs 15 residues. Trimming took 6 bases from V and 0 from J, leaving 12 bases between them.

This clonotype was found a few times. V usage is TRBV7-9 and J usage is TRBJ2-5, with a weak D call TRBD1 (5 bases). The V end was cut by 1 base, the J end by 0 bases, with 12 bases between. The CDR3 consists of 16 residues. Germline lookup yields CDR1 SEHNR and CDR2 FQNEAQ (reference sequence). CDR3 amino acids: CASSLGSQGNQETQYF. DNA for the CDR3: TGTGCCAGCAGCTTAGGCAGTCAGGGTAACCAAGAGACCCAGTACTTC.

The chain joins TRBV18 to TRBJ1-1; possibly TRBD1 for D (6 bases). V gave up 5 bases and J gave up 4 bases, with 11 bases separating them. Germline CDR1 reads KGHSH; CDR2 reads LQKENI. The CDR3 spans 13 residues. CDR3 protein: CASSATGPTEAFF. Written as DNA, the CDR3 is TGTGCCAGCTCAGCTACAGGGCCCACTGAAGCTTTCTTT. Full variable domain (outside the CDR3, taken from reference TRBV18 and TRBJ1-1): NAGVMQNPRHLVRRRGQEARLRCSPMKGHSHVYWYRQLPEEGLKFMVYLQKENIIDESGMPKERFSAEFPKEGPSILRIQQVVRGDSAAYFCASSATGPTEAFFGQGTRLTVV.

This clonotype has more than one count but fewer than ten. This chain links TRBV29-1 with TRBJ1-5; 11 bases match TRBD1. Germline values: CDR1 SQVTM, CDR2 ANQGSEA. This CDR3 spans 12 amino acids. V gave up 7 bases and J gave up 5 bases; unmatched junction bases: 1. The CDR3 nucleotides read TGCAGCGCGGGACAGGGGGATCAGCCCCAGCATTTT. Translating gives CSAGQGDQPQHF.

V usage is TRBV18 and J usage is TRBJ2-5; 8 bases are a match to TRBD1. The length of the CDR3 is 16 residues. V lost 4 bases and J lost 11; bases outside the gene matches: 18. The germline V gene has CDR1 KGHSH and CDR2 LQKENI. DNA for the CDR3: TGTGCCAGCTCACTAAGGACAGGGCGCACGGACAATGAGCAGTACTTC. Translation gives CASSLRTGRTDNEQYF.

V usage is TRBV6-1 and J usage is TRBJ2-7; possible D gene TRBD2, 6 bases. Trimming stripped 7 bases from V and 3 bases from J, with 13 bases between. The CDR3 is 13 amino acids. The germline gives CDR1 MNHNS, CDR2 SASEGT. CDR3 nucleotide sequence: TGTGCCAGCAAGGGACTCTTGTTCTACGAGCAGTACTTC. It yields the protein CASKGLLFYEQYF.

The rearrangement joins TRBV20-1 to TRBJ2-5, with D possibly TRBD2 on 5 matching bases. V gave up 4 bases and J gave up 0 bases, with 12 bases separating them. The CDR3 covers 14 residues. Looked up from germline, CDR1 is DFQATT and CDR2 is SNEGSKA (reference sequence). CDR3 loop: CSAKVALYQETQYF. CDR3 sequence (DNA): TGCAGTGCTAAAGTAGCGCTATACCAAGAGACCCAGTACTTC.

The V and J genes are TRBV29-1 and TRBJ2-1, with D possibly called TRBD1 or TRBD2 (6 bases each). This CDR3 region has 15 residues. Per germline, CDR1 SQVTM and CDR2 ANQGSEA. V dropped 8 bases and J dropped 0 bases, with 17 bases sitting between them. DNA of the CDR3: TGCAGCCTACTTTTGCGGGACAACTCCTACAATGAGCAGTTCTTC. The encoded protein is CSLLLRDNSYNEQFF.

Turning to this clonotype: This sequence may be a read error, since a much larger clone differs from it by one base. This rearrangement joins TRBV13 to TRBJ2-1; 11 bases line up with TRBD1. Germline V lookup: CDR1 PRHDT, CDR2 FYEKMQ (reference sequence). The CDR3 runs 19 residues. The CDR3 spells CASSSTTGQGDLNYNGQFF. The CDR3 DNA reads TGTGCCAGCAGTTCCACCACGGGACAGGGGGATTTAAACTACAATGGGCAGTTCTTC.

This clonotype was detected a few times. The genes are TRBV20-1 and TRBJ2-5, with a weak D call TRBD2 (6 bases). The J call may be wrong; the DNA end is better matched by TRBJ2-7. Germline V gene sequence: CDR1 DFQATT, CDR2 SNEGSKA (reference sequence). CDR3 length: 14 amino acids. The CDR3: CSARGRDPPYEQYF. For the CDR3, the DNA is TGCAGTGCTAGAGGGCGGGATCCCCCCTACGAGCAGTACTTC.

The chain joins TRBV12-3 or TRBV12-4 to TRBJ2-7; 8 nucleotides match TRBD2. The CDR3 spans 14 residues. J was trimmed by 2 bases and V by 6 bases; bases with no gene match: 6. The CDR3: CASRSSGSAYEQYF. For the CDR3, the DNA is TGTGCCAGCAGATCCAGCGGGAGCGCCTACGAGCAGTACTTC.